These T cell receptor beta chains were read from a single sample in a study of T-cell reconstitution after alpha-beta-depleted transplantation in children. TCRdb reanalysed the PCR reads using MiXCR and keeps one entry per CDR3 protein. The profile shows some 8,000 distinct CDR3 sequences, roughly an eighth of them singletons. Here the sequenced sample was PBMCs, mostly from graft donor cells, taken 60 days after TCRalphabeta/CD19-depleted stem cell transplant. These receptors were obtained from a patient aged 2 to 9 who had a stem cell transplant for inherited bone marrow failure, so the T cells may come from the graft donor. Each CDR3 is given with its conserved first and last residue. A D gene is named only where the DNA matches it firmly. The size field reads once, few, many, or a class for an expanded clone.

clone size	D gene	V gene	J gene	CDR3 protein	CDR3 DNA
many	TRBD1	TRBV6-2/TRBV6-3	TRBJ2-7	CAAGGAVWEQYF	TGTGCCGCAGGGGGCGCTGTCTGGGAGCAGTACTTC
large	TRBD1	TRBV2	TRBJ2-5	CASSGGTENGPETQYF	TGTGCCAGCAGTGGGGGGACAGAGAACGGACCAGAGACCCAGTACTTC
many	NA	TRBV9	TRBJ2-7	CASSVGSVATPYEQYF	TGTGCCAGCAGCGTAGGGTCGGTGGCCACCCCCTACGAGCAGTACTTC
many	TRBD2	TRBV11-2	TRBJ2-1	CASSSFGLADNEQFF	TGTGCCAGCAGCTCATTTGGACTAGCGGACAATGAGCAGTTCTTC
many	TRBD1	TRBV12-3/TRBV12-4	TRBJ2-2	CASRKTITGGDGELFF	TGTGCCAGCAGAAAAACCATAACAGGGGGAGACGGGGAGCTGTTTTTT
many	NA	TRBV9	TRBJ2-1	CASTQGTEQFF	TGTGCCAGCACACAGGGCACTGAGCAGTTCTTC
few	TRBD1	TRBV6-2/TRBV6-3	TRBJ2-3	CASSLETGFPDTQYF	TGTGCCAGCAGTTTGGAGACAGGGTTCCCAGATACGCAGTATTTT
medium-sized	TRBD1	TRBV7-2	TRBJ2-3	CASTIRTGSTTDTQYF	TGTGCCAGCACCATTCGGACAGGGAGTACCACAGATACGCAGTATTTT
many	TRBD2	TRBV12-3/TRBV12-4	TRBJ2-1	CASSLRGRSSYNEQFF	TGTGCCAGCAGTTTGCGCGGGAGGTCCTCCTACAATGAGCAGTTCTTC
many	NA	TRBV5-5	TRBJ1-2	CASSLLQGNDYGYTF	TGTGCCAGCAGCTTGCTTCAGGGGAACGACTATGGCTACACCTTC
many	NA	TRBV5-6	TRBJ2-5	CASSFQALETQYF	TGTGCCAGCAGCTTCCAGGCGCTGGAGACCCAGTACTTC
many	TRBD1	TRBV7-9	TRBJ2-6	CASRLRGSGANVLTF	TGTGCCAGCAGGCTCAGGGGGTCTGGGGCCAACGTCCTGACTTTC
many	NA	TRBV7-9	TRBJ1-2	CASSLAQGVRAYGYTF	TGTGCCAGCAGCTTAGCACAGGGAGTTAGGGCCTATGGCTACACCTTC
many	NA	TRBV7-9	TRBJ1-3	CASSLTQGPGNTIYF	TGTGCCAGCAGCCTAACTCAGGGGCCTGGAAACACCATATATTTT
medium-sized	TRBD1	TRBV30	TRBJ2-7	CASAPQGADEQYF	TGTGCCTCCGCGCCACAGGGGGCCGACGAGCAGTACTTC
many	TRBD2	TRBV5-1	TRBJ2-7	CASSLSTSGSSYEQYF	TGCGCCAGCAGCTTGTCAACTAGCGGGAGTTCCTACGAGCAGTACTTC
many	NA	TRBV9	TRBJ2-7	CASSPGFSGSEQYF	TGTGCCAGCAGCCCGGGATTTTCGGGGTCCGAGCAGTACTTC